This T cell receptor (beta chain) comes out of a study of blood T cell repertoires in COVID-19. Looking at the study overall: Sites across the United States, Italy and Spain contributed samples from acute and convalescent COVID-19.

From germline, CDR1 is MNHEY and CDR2 SMNVEV (reference sequence). This CDR3 is 17 amino acids long. The J segment lost 4 bases and the V segment lost 4 bases, leaving 5 bases of the junction unmatched. In the authors' methods: It was from reference gene primer amplification that nucleated cell counts were estimated. TCRdb keeps only in-frame clones here, not all; method: immunoSEQ multiplex PCR. Clone size and the V and J calls come from that table; the DNA yielded D and trimming. The data contain about 82,000 clones, over 80% of them singletons. Sequencing was carried out using peripheral blood. This TCR was sampled from a man of 80 years or more with active or convalescent COVID-19. V usage is TRBV27 and J usage is TRBJ2-6; 12 bases are shared with TRBD1. The CDR3 here is CASSSGQGAGGANVLTF. The CDR3 bases are TGTGCCAGCAGTTCGGGACAGGGGGCAGGAGGGGCCAACGTCCTGACTTTC. Supplemented by reference TRBV27 and TRBJ2-6, the full variable domain reads EAQVTQNPRYLITVTGKKLTVTCSQNMNHEYMSWYRQDPGLGLRQIYYSMNVEVTDKGDVPEGYKVSRKEKRNFPLILESPSPNQTSLYFCASSSGQGAGGANVLTFGAGSRLTVL.